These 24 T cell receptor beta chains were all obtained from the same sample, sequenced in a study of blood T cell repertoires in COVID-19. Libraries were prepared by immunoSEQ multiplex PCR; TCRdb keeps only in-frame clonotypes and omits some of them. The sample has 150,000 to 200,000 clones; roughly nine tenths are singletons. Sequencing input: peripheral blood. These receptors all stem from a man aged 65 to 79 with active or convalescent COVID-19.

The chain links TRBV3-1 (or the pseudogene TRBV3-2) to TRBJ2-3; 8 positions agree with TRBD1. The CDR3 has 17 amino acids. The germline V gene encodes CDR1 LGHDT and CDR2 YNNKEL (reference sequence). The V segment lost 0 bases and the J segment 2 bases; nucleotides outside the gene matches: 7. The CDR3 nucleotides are TGTGCCAGCAGCCAAGACTTCCGGGACAGGCACACAGATACGCAGTATTTT. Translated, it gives CASSQDFRDRHTDTQYF.

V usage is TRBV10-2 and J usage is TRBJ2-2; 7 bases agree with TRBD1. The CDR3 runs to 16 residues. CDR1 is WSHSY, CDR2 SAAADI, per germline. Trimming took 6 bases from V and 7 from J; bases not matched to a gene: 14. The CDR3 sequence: CASRSKTGLISGELFF. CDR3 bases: TGCGCCAGCAGGTCCAAGACAGGGTTAATCAGCGGGGAGCTGTTTTTT.

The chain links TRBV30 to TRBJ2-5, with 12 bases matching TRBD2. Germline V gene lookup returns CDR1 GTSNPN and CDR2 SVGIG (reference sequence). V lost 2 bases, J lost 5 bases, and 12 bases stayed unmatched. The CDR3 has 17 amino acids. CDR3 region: CAWSQGRGLAGLETQYF. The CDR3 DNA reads TGTGCCTGGAGTCAAGGGAGAGGACTAGCGGGGTTGGAGACCCAGTACTTC.

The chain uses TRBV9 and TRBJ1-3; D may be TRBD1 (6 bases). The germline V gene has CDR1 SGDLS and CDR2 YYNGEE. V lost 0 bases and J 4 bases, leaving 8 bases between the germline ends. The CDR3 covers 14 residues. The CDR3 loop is CASSVVGTGNTIYF. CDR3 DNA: TGTGCCAGCAGCGTAGTAGGGACAGGAAACACCATATATTTT.

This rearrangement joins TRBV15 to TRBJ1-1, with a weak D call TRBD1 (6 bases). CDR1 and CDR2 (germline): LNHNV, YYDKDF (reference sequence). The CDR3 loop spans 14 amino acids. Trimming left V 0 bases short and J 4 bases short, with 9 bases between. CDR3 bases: TGTGCCACCAGCAGAGACAGGGGCGGCACTGAAGCTTTCTTT. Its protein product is CATSRDRGGTEAFF. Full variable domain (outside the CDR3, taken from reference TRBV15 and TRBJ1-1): DAMVIQNPRYQVTQFGKPVTLSCSQTLNHNVMYWYQQKSSQAPKLLFHYYDKDFNNEADTPDNFQSRRPNTSFCFLDIRSPGLGDTAMYLCATSRDRGGTEAFFGQGTRLTVV.

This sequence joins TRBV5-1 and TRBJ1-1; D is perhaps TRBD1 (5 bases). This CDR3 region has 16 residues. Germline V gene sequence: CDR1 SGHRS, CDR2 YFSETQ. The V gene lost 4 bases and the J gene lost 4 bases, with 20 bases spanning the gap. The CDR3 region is CASSVAGVFGSTEAFF. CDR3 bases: TGCGCCAGCAGCGTTGCGGGGGTTTTCGGCAGCACTGAAGCTTTCTTT.

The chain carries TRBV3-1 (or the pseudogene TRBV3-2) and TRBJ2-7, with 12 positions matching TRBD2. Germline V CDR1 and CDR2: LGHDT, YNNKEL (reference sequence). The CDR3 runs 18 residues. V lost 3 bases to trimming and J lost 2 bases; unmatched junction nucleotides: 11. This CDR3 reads CASSHRTSGTRGTYEQYF. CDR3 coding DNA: TGTGCCAGCAGCCACAGGACTAGCGGGACTAGGGGGACCTACGAGCAGTACTTC.

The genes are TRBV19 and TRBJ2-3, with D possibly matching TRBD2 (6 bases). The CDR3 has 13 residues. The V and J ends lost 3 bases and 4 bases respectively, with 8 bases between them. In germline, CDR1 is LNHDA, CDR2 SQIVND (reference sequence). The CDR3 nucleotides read TGTGCCAGTAGTATTCGGGGGTCAGATACGCAGTATTTT. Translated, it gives CASSIRGSDTQYF. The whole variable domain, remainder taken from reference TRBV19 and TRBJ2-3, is DGGITQSPKYLFRKEGQNVTLSCEQNLNHDAMYWYRQDPGQGLRLIYYSQIVNDFQKGDIAEGYSVSREKKESFPLTVTSAQKNPTAFYLCASSIRGSDTQYFGPGTRLTVL.

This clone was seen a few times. The CDR3 sequence: CASSFEVNQPQHF. Written as DNA, the CDR3 is TGTGCCAGCAGTTTTGAGGTGAATCAGCCCCAGCATTTT. The chain combines TRBV12-3 or TRBV12-4 with TRBJ1-5; D not certain. The CDR3 runs 13 residues. V dropped 3 bases and J dropped 4 bases, with 7 bases sitting between them.

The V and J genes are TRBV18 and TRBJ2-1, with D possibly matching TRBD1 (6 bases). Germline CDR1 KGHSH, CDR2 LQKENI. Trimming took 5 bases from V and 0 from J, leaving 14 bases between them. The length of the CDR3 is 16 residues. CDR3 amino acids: CASSVQGSSSYNEQFF. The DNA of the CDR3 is TGTGCCAGCTCAGTTCAGGGGTCGAGCTCCTACAATGAGCAGTTCTTC.

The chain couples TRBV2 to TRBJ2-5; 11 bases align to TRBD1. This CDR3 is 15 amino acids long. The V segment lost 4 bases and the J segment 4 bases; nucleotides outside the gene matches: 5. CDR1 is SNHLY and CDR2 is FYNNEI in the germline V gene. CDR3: CASSVGQGARETQYF. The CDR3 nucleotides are TGTGCCAGCAGTGTAGGACAGGGGGCGCGAGAGACCCAGTACTTC.

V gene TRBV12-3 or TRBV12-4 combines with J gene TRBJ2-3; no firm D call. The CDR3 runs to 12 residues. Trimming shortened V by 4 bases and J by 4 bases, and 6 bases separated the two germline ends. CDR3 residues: CASSSLSDTQYF. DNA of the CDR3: TGTGCCAGCAGTTCCCTCTCAGATACGCAGTATTTT.

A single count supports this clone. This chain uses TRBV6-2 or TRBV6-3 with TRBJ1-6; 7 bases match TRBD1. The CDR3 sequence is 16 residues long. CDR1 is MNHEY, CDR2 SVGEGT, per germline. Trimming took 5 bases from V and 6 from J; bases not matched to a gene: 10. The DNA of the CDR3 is TGTGCCAGCAGTAGCCCCACAGGGGCTGGTAATTCACCCCTCCACTTT. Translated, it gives CASSSPTGAGNSPLHF.

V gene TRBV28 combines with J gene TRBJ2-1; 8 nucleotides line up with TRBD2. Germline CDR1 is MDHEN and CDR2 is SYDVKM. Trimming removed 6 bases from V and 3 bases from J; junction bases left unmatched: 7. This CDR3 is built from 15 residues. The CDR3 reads CASRPRTSNYNEQFF. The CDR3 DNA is TGTGCCAGCAGGCCGAGGACTAGCAACTACAATGAGCAGTTCTTC. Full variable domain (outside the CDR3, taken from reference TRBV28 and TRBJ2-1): DVKVTQSSRYLVKRTGEKVFLECVQDMDHENMFWYRQDPGLGLRLIYFSYDVKMKEKGDIPEGYSVSREKKERFSLILESASTNQTSMYLCASRPRTSNYNEQFFGPGTRLTVL.

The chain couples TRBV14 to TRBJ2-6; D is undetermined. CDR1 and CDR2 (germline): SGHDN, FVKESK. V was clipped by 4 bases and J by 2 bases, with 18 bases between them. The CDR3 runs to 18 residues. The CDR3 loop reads CASSLALGNFAGANVLTF. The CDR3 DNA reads TGTGCCAGCAGCCTAGCCCTCGGAAATTTCGCTGGGGCCAACGTCCTGACTTTC.

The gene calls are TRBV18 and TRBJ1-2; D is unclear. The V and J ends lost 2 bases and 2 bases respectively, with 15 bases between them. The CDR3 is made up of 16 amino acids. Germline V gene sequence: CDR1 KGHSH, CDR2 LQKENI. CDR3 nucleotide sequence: TGTGCCAGCTCACCATCTGCCAGTTCCTTCAACTATGGCTACACCTTC. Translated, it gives CASSPSASSFNYGYTF.

Written as DNA, the CDR3 is TGTGCCAGCAGTATGACAGCAGGGAACACCATATATTTT. Translating gives CASSMTAGNTIYF. The rearrangement links TRBV27 to TRBJ1-3; a weak D match, TRBD1 (5 bases). CDR3 length: 13 amino acids. The germline V gene encodes CDR1 MNHEY and CDR2 SMNVEV (reference sequence). Trimming cost V 5 bases and J 7 bases, with 12 bases left between them.

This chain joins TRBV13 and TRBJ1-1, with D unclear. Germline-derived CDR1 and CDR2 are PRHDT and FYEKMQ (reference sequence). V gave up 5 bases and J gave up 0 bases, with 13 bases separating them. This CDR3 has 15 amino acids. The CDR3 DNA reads TGTGCCAGCAGCCGCAGGAGGCAGCTGAACACTGAAGCTTTCTTT. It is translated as CASSRRRQLNTEAFF.

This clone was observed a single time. DNA for the CDR3: TGTGCCAGCAGCTTTAGCGGGACGAACACCGGGGAGCTGTTTTTT. This codes for CASSFSGTNTGELFF. The rearrangement uses TRBV5-4 and TRBJ2-2, with 8 bases that match TRBD2. Per the germline V gene, CDR1 is SGHNT and CDR2 is YYREEE (reference sequence). The CDR3 consists of 15 residues. V dropped 2 bases and J dropped 0; count of bases not matched to a gene: 0.

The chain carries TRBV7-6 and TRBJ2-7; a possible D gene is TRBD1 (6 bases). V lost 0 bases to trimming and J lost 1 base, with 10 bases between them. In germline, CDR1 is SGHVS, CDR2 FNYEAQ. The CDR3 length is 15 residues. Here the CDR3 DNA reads TGTGCCAGCAGCTTAGCAGGGGGTCCTTCCTACGAGCAGTACTTC. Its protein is CASSLAGGPSYEQYF.

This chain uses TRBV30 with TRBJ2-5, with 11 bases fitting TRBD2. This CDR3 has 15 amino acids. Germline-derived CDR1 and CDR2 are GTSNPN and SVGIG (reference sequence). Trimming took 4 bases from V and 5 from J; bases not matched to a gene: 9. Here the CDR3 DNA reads TGTGCCTGGACCCGGGGGACTAGCGGTGGGGAGACCCAGTACTTC. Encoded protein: CAWTRGTSGGETQYF.

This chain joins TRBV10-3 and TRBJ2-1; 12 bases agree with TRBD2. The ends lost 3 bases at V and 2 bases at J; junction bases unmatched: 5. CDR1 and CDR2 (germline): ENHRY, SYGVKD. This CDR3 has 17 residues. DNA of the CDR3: TGTGCCATCAGTGACCCCCGGACTAGCGGGGCCTACAATGAGCAGTTCTTC. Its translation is CAISDPRTSGAYNEQFF.

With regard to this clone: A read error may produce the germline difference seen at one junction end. CDR3 nucleotide sequence: TGTGCCAGCAGCTACTACAGGGGGGGCGAGCAGTACTTC. This codes for CASSYYRGGEQYF. This rearrangement joins TRBV6-6 to TRBJ2-7, with a possible D match to TRBD1 (8 bases). The CDR3 is 13 amino acids. The germline CDR1 and CDR2 sequences are MNHNY and SVGAGI (reference sequence).

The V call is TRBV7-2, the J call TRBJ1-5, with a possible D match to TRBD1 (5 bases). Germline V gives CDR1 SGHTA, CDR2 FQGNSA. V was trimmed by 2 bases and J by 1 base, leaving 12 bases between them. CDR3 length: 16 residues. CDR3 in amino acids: CASSLMGRASNQPQHF. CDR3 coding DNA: TGTGCCAGCAGCTTAATGGGCAGGGCAAGCAATCAGCCCCAGCATTTT. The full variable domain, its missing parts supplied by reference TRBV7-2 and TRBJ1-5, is GAGVSQSPSNKVTEKGKDVELRCDPISGHTALYWYRQSLGQGLEFLIYFQGNSAPDKSGLPSDRFSAERTGGSVSTLTIQRTQQEDSAVYLCASSLMGRASNQPQHFGDGTRLSIL.